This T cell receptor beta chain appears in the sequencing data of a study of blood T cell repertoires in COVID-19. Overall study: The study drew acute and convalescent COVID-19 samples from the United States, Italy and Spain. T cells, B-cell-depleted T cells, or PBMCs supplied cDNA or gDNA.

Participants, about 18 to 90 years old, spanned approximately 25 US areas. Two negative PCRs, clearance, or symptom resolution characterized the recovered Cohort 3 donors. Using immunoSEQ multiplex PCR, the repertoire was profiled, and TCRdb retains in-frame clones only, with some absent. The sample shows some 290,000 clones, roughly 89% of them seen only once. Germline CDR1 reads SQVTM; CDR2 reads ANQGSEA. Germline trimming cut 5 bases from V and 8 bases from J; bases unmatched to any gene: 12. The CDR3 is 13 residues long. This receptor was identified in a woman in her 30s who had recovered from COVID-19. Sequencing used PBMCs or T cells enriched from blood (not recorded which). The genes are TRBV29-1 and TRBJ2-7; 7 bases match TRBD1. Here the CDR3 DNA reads TGCAGCGTTAGTTTTGACAGGGTCGGGCAGCAGTACTTC. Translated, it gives CSVSFDRVGQQYF.